These 31 T cell receptor beta chains came from one sample sequenced in a study of identical twins. Each CDR3 protein is one row after TCRdb ran MiXCR on the 5' RACE reads. The data hold hundreds of thousands of distinct CDR3 sequences, with around 8.6% observed a single time. The same specimen was also included in a second study, on yellow fever vaccine responses in identical twins.

Sequenced material: PBMCs. These receptors all stem from a young woman in good health.

This clonotype appeared many times. The J gene is TRBJ1-4, the V gene TRBV12-3 or TRBV12-4; no clear D. The CDR3 is made up of 16 amino acids. V lost 5 bases, J lost 0 bases, and 13 bases lay in between. CDR3 nucleotides: TGTGCCAGCAGTCGACGCCCAGATGCAACTAATGAAAAACTGTTTTTT. Encoded protein: CASSRRPDATNEKLFF.

This clonotype has a handful of counts. This rearrangement joins TRBV12-3 or TRBV12-4 to TRBJ2-4, with D perhaps TRBD1 (6 bases). The CDR3 has 14 amino acids. Trimming took 4 bases from V and 8 from J, leaving 15 bases between them. The DNA of the CDR3 is TGTGCCAGCAGTTACCTCAGTTACAGGGACATTCAGTACTTC. It encodes CASSYLSYRDIQYF.

This clonotype was found a few times. V usage is TRBV5-1 and J usage is TRBJ1-4; D is uncertain. Trimming cost V 0 bases and J 0 bases, with 12 bases left between them. This CDR3 is 17 amino acids long. CDR1 and CDR2 from the germline V gene are SGHRS and YFSETQ. The CDR3 protein is CASSLGRGEATNEKLFF. The CDR3 nucleotides are TGCGCCAGCAGCTTGGGGCGGGGTGAAGCAACTAATGAAAAACTGTTTTTT.

The rearrangement links TRBV30 to TRBJ2-1; no clear D gene. Germline CDR1 GTSNPN, CDR2 SVGIG (reference sequence). V was trimmed by 4 bases and J by 14 bases, leaving 18 bases between them. This CDR3 contains 12 residues. CDR3 sequence: CAWMGSPGLEFF. CDR3 DNA sequence: TGTGCCTGGATGGGGTCCCCTGGTTTGGAGTTCTTC.

The CDR3 protein is CSALVQGAFNQPQHF. CDR3 coding DNA: TGCAGTGCCCTCGTTCAGGGGGCGTTCAATCAGCCCCAGCATTTT. The gene calls are TRBV20-1 and TRBJ1-5; TRBD1 matches at 8 bases. This CDR3 has 15 residues. Trimming cost V 6 bases and J 3 bases; bases outside gene matches: 10. Germline V gene sequence: CDR1 DFQATT, CDR2 SNEGSKA (reference sequence).

This chain uses TRBV9 with TRBJ2-4; no firm D call. V was clipped by 2 bases and J by 0 bases, with 21 bases between them. Germline CDR1 is SGDLS and CDR2 is YYNGEE. CDR3 length: 19 residues. DNA for the CDR3: TGTGCCAGCAGCGTGGACCCGGCGGCAGGCATTCTAGCCAAAAACATTCAGTACTTC. This gives the protein CASSVDPAAGILAKNIQYF.

The genes are TRBV4-1 and TRBJ2-1, with TRBD1 as a possible D gene (6 bases). V was clipped by 0 bases and J by 7 bases, with 22 bases between them. CDR3 length equals 18 residues. Germline V gene lookup returns CDR1 MGHRA and CDR2 YSYEKL. Written as DNA, the CDR3 is TGCGCCAGCAGCCAAGAGCCTTTTATGGAGGACAGACCAAATGAGCAGTTCTTC. Residues: CASSQEPFMEDRPNEQFF.

This clonotype was found a few times. The rearrangement uses TRBV3-1 and TRBJ1-2, with a tentative D call TRBD1 (5 bases). Germline V CDR1 and CDR2: LGHDT, YNNKEL (reference sequence). The CDR3 covers 18 residues. V lost 0 bases and J 6 bases, leaving 23 bases between the germline ends. This chain's CDR3 is CASSQERGRATIRDGYTF. DNA for the CDR3: TGTGCCAGCAGCCAAGAGCGGGGCAGGGCCACGATTCGGGATGGCTACACCTTC.

The table lists this clonotype with many counts. The rearrangement joins TRBV7-8 to TRBJ2-1; TRBD2 matches 13 bases. Germline CDR1 reads SGHVS; CDR2 reads FQNEAQ. The CDR3 runs 15 residues. V lost 3 bases to trimming and J lost 6 bases; unmatched junction nucleotides: 2. The DNA for the CDR3 is TGTGCCAGCAGCTTCAGGACTAGCGGGAGCAATGAGCAGTTCTTC. Translating gives CASSFRTSGSNEQFF.

The table lists this clonotype with many counts. This rearrangement joins TRBV4-3 to TRBJ2-7, with 7 positions matching TRBD2. The germline V gene encodes CDR1 LGHNA and CDR2 YSLEER. V dropped 1 base and J dropped 2; count of bases not matched to a gene: 5. The CDR3 totals 15 residues. This CDR3 is CASSQGSAGAYEQYF. The CDR3 bases are TGCGCCAGCAGCCAAGGTTCCGCGGGAGCCTACGAGCAGTACTTC.

The gene calls are TRBV7-9 and TRBJ2-5; 7 bases fit TRBD2. Germline V CDR1 and CDR2: SEHNR, FQNEAQ (reference sequence). The CDR3 consists of 15 residues. V shed 0 bases and J 4 bases; nucleotides not matched to a gene: 5. CDR3 nucleotides: TGTGCCAGCAGCTTAGCGGGCGGGAGTCGAGAGACCCAGTACTTC. It translates to CASSLAGGSRETQYF. Filled out from reference TRBV7-9 and TRBJ2-5, the complete variable domain reads DTGVSQNPRHKITKRGQNVTFRCDPISEHNRLYWYRQTLGQGPEFLTYFQNEAQLEKSRLLSDRFSAERPKGSFSTLEIQRTEQGDSAMYLCASSLAGGSRETQYFGPGTRLLVL.

This clonotype occurred many times. The chain uses TRBV7-2 and TRBJ2-1; D not certain. From germline, CDR1 is SGHTA and CDR2 FQGNSA. V was pared by 1 base and J by 4 bases, with 11 bases between. The CDR3 is 15 amino acids. CDR3: CASSLDHSAYNEQFF. The CDR3, as DNA: TGTGCCAGCAGCTTAGATCATTCTGCGTACAATGAGCAGTTCTTC.

J is TRBJ2-3 and V is TRBV6-1, with a possible D match to TRBD2 (6 bases). Germline CDR1 is MNHNS and CDR2 is SASEGT. The CDR3 is 13 amino acids. Trimming stripped 7 bases from V and 5 bases from J, with 13 bases between. Here the CDR3 reads CASNTGGVDTQYF. The CDR3 DNA reads TGTGCCAGCAACACAGGAGGGGTAGATACGCAGTATTTT.

This clonotype occurred a few times. V gene TRBV6-1 combines with J gene TRBJ2-1, with 7 bases matching TRBD1. The CDR3 has 13 residues. Per germline, CDR1 MNHNS and CDR2 SASEGT. Trimming removed 7 bases from V and 4 bases from J; junction bases left unmatched: 4. CDR3 coding DNA: TGTGCCAGCACGGGACAGCTTTACAATGAGCAGTTCTTC. Amino acids: CASTGQLYNEQFF.

This clonotype came up many times. CDR3 region: CASRNRDTIYF. The CDR3 DNA is TGTGCCAGCAGAAACAGGGACACCATATATTTT. The chain joins TRBV9 to TRBJ1-3; perhaps TRBD1 as D (6 bases). With 5 bases removed from V and 8 bases from J, the gap between germline ends came to 8 bases. CDR3 size: 11 residues. CDR1 and CDR2 (germline): SGDLS, YYNGEE.

The chain uses TRBV12-3 or TRBV12-4 and TRBJ1-4, with 7 positions matching TRBD1. The CDR3 spans 14 residues. The trim removed 4 bases at V and 4 bases at J, leaving 3 bases unmatched. CDR3 in amino acids: CASSYDRVNEKLFF. For the CDR3, the DNA is TGTGCCAGCAGTTACGACAGGGTTAATGAAAAACTGTTTTTT.

The chain couples TRBV5-1 to TRBJ2-1, with 8 bases fitting TRBD2. The CDR3 runs 15 residues. The germline V gene encodes CDR1 SGHRS and CDR2 YFSETQ. The V gene end was trimmed by 5 bases and the J gene end by 0 bases; junction bases not matched to a gene: 4. The CDR3 loop reads CASSSSGDSYNEQFF. DNA of the CDR3: TGCGCCAGCAGTAGTAGCGGGGACTCCTACAATGAGCAGTTCTTC.

V is TRBV29-1 and J is TRBJ1-1; maybe TRBD1 (5 bases). Trimming took 1 base from V and 0 from J, leaving 12 bases between them. Looked up from germline, CDR1 is SQVTM and CDR2 is ANQGSEA. The CDR3 extends over 15 amino acids. CDR3 loop: CSVEALREMNTEAFF. DNA of the CDR3: TGCAGCGTTGAAGCCCTCAGGGAAATGAACACTGAAGCTTTCTTT.

V gene TRBV7-9 combines with J gene TRBJ2-3; tentatively, D is TRBD1 (6 bases). CDR1 SEHNR and CDR2 FQNEAQ come from the germline V gene (reference sequence). V was shortened by 5 bases and J by 4 bases, with 13 bases between the two germline ends. The CDR3 has 14 amino acids. CDR3 sequence: CASSARQDADTQYF. DNA of the CDR3: TGTGCCAGCAGCGCTAGACAGGACGCAGATACGCAGTATTTT.

This clonotype was picked up many times. CDR3 loop: CAISEGSSAGASEQYF. In DNA, the CDR3 is TGTGCCATCAGTGAAGGTTCTAGCGCGGGGGCCTCCGAGCAGTACTTC. J is TRBJ2-7 and V is TRBV10-3; maybe TRBD2 (7 bases). The CDR3 extends over 16 amino acids. V lost 3 bases and J 6 bases, leaving 21 bases between the germline ends. Germline lookup yields CDR1 ENHRY and CDR2 SYGVKD.

This clonotype was counted a few times. The rearrangement uses TRBV12-3 or TRBV12-4 and TRBJ1-2; D remains unclear. Deletions cut 5 bases from V and 6 bases from J, with 19 bases between. The CDR3 contains 15 residues. The CDR3 sequence: CASSPKASGLDGYTF. The CDR3 DNA reads TGTGCCAGCAGTCCCAAAGCCTCCGGGCTTGATGGCTACACCTTC.

This chain joins TRBV14 and TRBJ2-3; D is ambiguous. Between the trimmed V and J ends, which lost 0 bases and 14 bases, there was a span of 15 bases. CDR1 and CDR2 from the germline V gene are SGHDN and FVKESK. This CDR3 has 13 residues. As DNA, the CDR3 is TGTGCCAGCAGCCAAGATGCCAGCGTCTGGCCGTATTTT. This gives the protein CASSQDASVWPYF.

This clonotype has a handful of counts. The junction differs from germline at one of its ends, possibly a read error. The chain uses TRBV7-2 and TRBJ1-5; TRBD1 might be the D (5 bases). Germline values: CDR1 SGHTA, CDR2 FQGNSA. This CDR3 is 13 amino acids long. The CDR3 coding sequence is TGTGCCAGCATCTTACAGGGCAATCAGCCCCAGCATTTT. It specifies CASILQGNQPQHF. Filled out from reference TRBV7-2 and TRBJ1-5, the complete variable domain reads GAGVSQSPSNKVTEKGKDVELRCDPISGHTALYWYRQSLGQGLEFLIYFQGNSAPDKSGLPSDRFSAERTGGSVSTLTIQRTQQEDSAVYLCASILQGNQPQHFGDGTRLSIL.

This clonotype was counted a few times. V is TRBV6-4 and J is TRBJ2-3; tentatively, D is TRBD1 (5 bases). The ends were cut back, 0 bases at V and 4 bases at J, with 20 bases in the middle. There are 18 residues in the CDR3. Per germline, CDR1 MRHNA and CDR2 SNTAGT. The CDR3 sequence: CASSDSKWGVKGPDTQYF. The CDR3 nucleotides read TGTGCCAGCAGTGACTCGAAGTGGGGCGTCAAGGGCCCAGATACGCAGTATTTT.

The J gene is TRBJ2-1, the V gene TRBV3-1; no reliable D call. This CDR3 is built from 15 residues. V lost 1 base and J lost 5, with 12 bases in between. From germline, CDR1 is LGHDT and CDR2 YNNKEL (reference sequence). CDR3 coding DNA: TGTGCCAGCAGCCAAGGGGTAGCCCCCCACAATGAGCAGTTCTTC. Its protein product is CASSQGVAPHNEQFF.

This clonotype was picked up a small number of times. The chain carries TRBV4-1 and TRBJ2-7; no clear D gene. Germline V gene lookup returns CDR1 MGHRA and CDR2 YSYEKL. The CDR3 sequence is 15 residues long. The V end was cut by 1 base, the J end by 5 bases, with 15 bases between. The chain's CDR3 is CASSQVWTDDNEQYF. CDR3 bases: TGCGCCAGCAGCCAAGTTTGGACGGATGACAACGAGCAGTACTTC.

The rearrangement uses TRBV7-2 and TRBJ2-3, with 8 bases matching TRBD2. The germline CDR1 and CDR2 sequences are SGHTA and FQGNSA. The CDR3 contains 16 residues. V was pared by 0 bases and J by 0 bases, with 2 bases of the junction left unmatched. The chain's CDR3 is CASSLARLASTDTQYF. CDR3 coding DNA: TGTGCCAGCAGCTTAGCGAGACTAGCGAGCACAGATACGCAGTATTTT.

The V gene is TRBV5-1, the J gene TRBJ1-1, with unresolved D. Trimming left V 4 bases short and J 4 bases short, with 11 bases between. This CDR3 region has 13 residues. The germline gives CDR1 SGHRS, CDR2 YFSETQ. This CDR3 is CASSPNAGTEAFF. Here the CDR3 DNA reads TGCGCCAGCAGCCCGAATGCGGGCACTGAAGCTTTCTTT.

In this sample, this clonotype turned up a few times. This CDR3 is CSVVGGTAKNIQYF. CDR3 sequence (DNA): TGCAGCGTTGTTGGGGGGACAGCCAAAAACATTCAGTACTTC. The chain employs TRBV29-1 and TRBJ2-4; perhaps TRBD2 as D (6 bases). Trimming cost V 4 bases and J 0 bases, with 10 bases left between them. This CDR3 has 14 amino acids. Germline V CDR1 and CDR2: SQVTM, ANQGSEA.

This clonotype was seen many times. One end of the junction varies from germline; a read error may be responsible. The chain links TRBV5-5 to TRBJ2-3, with 7 bases that match TRBD2. CDR3 size: 14 residues. In germline, CDR1 is SGHKS, CDR2 YYEKEE (reference sequence). CDR3 in amino acids: CASILGGGADTQYF. CDR3 nucleotides: TGTGCCAGCATCTTGGGGGGGGGGGCAGATACGCAGTATTTT.

This clonotype was recorded at least ten times. The genes are TRBV7-9 and TRBJ2-7; 8 bases match TRBD1. The germline V gene has CDR1 SEHNR and CDR2 FQNEAQ (reference sequence). CDR3 size: 15 residues. V trimming: 5 bases; J trimming: 7 bases; junction bases outside the gene matches: 13. The CDR3: CASSTRHQGAGEQYF. CDR3 sequence (DNA): TGTGCCAGCAGCACAAGGCATCAGGGGGCGGGGGAGCAGTACTTC.